This T cell receptor (beta chain) was captured by sequencing in a study of cytomegalovirus exposure and HLA in healthy donors. Trimming took off 1 base at V and 7 bases at J, with 11 bases between the two ends. CDR1 and CDR2 from the germline V gene are SEHNR and FQNEAQ (reference sequence). The CDR3 totals 14 residues. On this clone: The antigen remains undetermined.

Whole-study results and caveats: Reportedly, a later analysis found an Asian-associated ancestry cluster had fewer N-insertions than the approximately 700-donor mean.

PCR used 60 Vbeta primers and 13 Jbeta primers. Data came from immunoSEQ multiplex PCR; TCRdb stores just in-frame clones and leaves some out. The sample records about 140,000 clones, approximately 77% being singletons. The clonotype was recovered from a woman aged 40 to 49 in good health and CMV-seronegative. The rearrangement joins TRBV7-9 to TRBJ1-5; no firm D call. The sequenced material came from PBMCs. The CDR3 loop is CASSLDNTIQPQHF. In DNA form, the CDR3 reads TGTGCCAGCAGCTTAGACAATACTATACAGCCCCAGCATTTT.